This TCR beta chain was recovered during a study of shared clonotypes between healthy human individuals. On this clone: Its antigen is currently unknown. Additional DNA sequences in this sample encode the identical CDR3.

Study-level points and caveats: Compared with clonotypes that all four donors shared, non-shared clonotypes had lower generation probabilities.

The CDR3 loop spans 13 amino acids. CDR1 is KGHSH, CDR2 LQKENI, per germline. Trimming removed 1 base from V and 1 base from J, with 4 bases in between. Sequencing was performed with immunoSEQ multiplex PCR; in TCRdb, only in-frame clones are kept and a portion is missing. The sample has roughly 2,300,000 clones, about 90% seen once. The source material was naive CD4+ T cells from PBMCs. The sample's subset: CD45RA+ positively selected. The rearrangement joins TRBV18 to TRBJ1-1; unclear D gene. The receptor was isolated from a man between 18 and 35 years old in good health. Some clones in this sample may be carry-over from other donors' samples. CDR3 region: CASSPLGNTEAFF. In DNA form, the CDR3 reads TGTGCCAGCTCACCACTCGGGAACACTGAAGCTTTCTTT.